Below, 13 T cell receptor beta chains from the same sample are listed, as sequenced in a study of beta chain features in type 1 diabetes. Findings and caveats of the study: Shortening that was moderate but significant affected the TCRB CDR3s of Type 1 diabetes patients in all four CD4+ subsets.

These receptors have no identified antigens. Sequenced material consisted of expressed TCRB transcripts (all of the isolated RNA was reverse transcribed). Generated by immunoSEQ multiplex PCR, the TCRdb table keeps only in-frame clones and is missing some. Found here are about 25,000 clones, 49% of them singletons; the top ten hold 0.25% to 0.35%. Sequenced: stem cell memory CD4+ T cells from blood. The source is a man aged 25 to 45 with type 1 diabetes.

The chain employs TRBV7-9 and TRBJ1-1, with D possibly matching TRBD1 (5 bases). The germline V gene has CDR1 SEHNR and CDR2 FQNEAQ (reference sequence). The CDR3 is 13 residues long. The V end was cut by 0 bases, the J end by 7 bases, with 9 bases between. The CDR3 DNA reads TGTGCCAGCAGCTTAGCGCAGGGAGGTGAAGCTTTCTTT. As protein: CASSLAQGGEAFF.

This chain links TRBV6-6 with TRBJ1-1; no reliable D call. This CDR3 has 12 residues. The germline V gene encodes CDR1 MNHNY and CDR2 SVGAGI (reference sequence). V lost 6 bases and J lost 10, with 15 bases in between. The CDR3 spells CASRGTELGAFF. The CDR3 DNA follows: TGTGCCAGCAGGGGTACGGAGCTCGGAGCTTTCTTT.

The CDR3 is CASSPQGSTDTQYF. CDR3 DNA sequence: TGTGCCAGCTCACCCCAGGGGAGCACAGATACGCAGTATTTT. J is TRBJ2-3 and V is TRBV18; D is perhaps TRBD1 (6 bases). Trimming took off 3 bases at V and 0 bases at J, with 7 bases between the two ends. Germline lookup yields CDR1 KGHSH and CDR2 LQKENI. This CDR3 has 14 residues.

This clone appeared a few times. The genes are TRBV7-9 and TRBJ2-3, with 7 bases aligning to TRBD2. V lost 1 base and J lost 4; bases outside the gene matches: 5. This CDR3 spans 15 amino acids. From germline, CDR1 is SEHNR and CDR2 FQNEAQ (reference sequence). CDR3 in amino acids: CASSLEAGRADTQYF. DNA of the CDR3: TGTGCCAGCAGCTTAGAAGCGGGAAGGGCAGATACGCAGTATTTT.

This clone was seen a few times. The V gene is TRBV6-1, the J gene TRBJ2-3, with 7 nucleotides matching TRBD1. V was pared by 3 bases and J by 4 bases, with 1 base of the junction left unmatched. Germline loops: CDR1 MNHNS, CDR2 SASEGT. CDR3 length equals 13 residues. The CDR3 bases are TGTGCCAGCAGTGATACAGGGGCAGATACGCAGTATTTT. It specifies CASSDTGADTQYF.

The chain couples TRBV5-1 to TRBJ1-2; D is perhaps TRBD1 (6 bases). The V gene lost 4 bases and the J gene lost 6 bases, with 13 bases spanning the gap. Germline CDR1 is SGHRS and CDR2 is YFSETQ. This CDR3 is 13 amino acids long. Here the CDR3 DNA reads TGCGCCAGCAGCCCGACAGGAGAAAATGGCTACACCTTC. This encodes CASSPTGENGYTF.

This clone was observed a handful of times. The chain employs TRBV2 and TRBJ1-5; TRBD1 is a possible D gene (6 bases). Looked up from germline, CDR1 is SNHLY and CDR2 is FYNNEI. V was shortened by 8 bases and J by 3 bases, with 20 bases between the two germline ends. This CDR3 spans 16 amino acids. Here the CDR3 DNA reads TGTGCCAGCCGACCTGCGGCGGGGGGCTACAATCAGCCCCAGCATTTT. Its protein product is CASRPAAGGYNQPQHF.

V is TRBV5-1 and J is TRBJ2-7, with 9 bases that match TRBD1. The V gene's germline CDR1 is SGHRS and CDR2 YFSETQ. V was clipped by 4 bases and J by 2 bases; unmatched bases: 4. The CDR3 runs 14 residues. CDR3 sequence reads: CASSDRDRAYEQYF. The CDR3 DNA is TGCGCCAGCAGCGACCGGGACAGGGCCTACGAGCAGTACTTC.

V gene TRBV7-6 combines with J gene TRBJ2-7; 7 positions match TRBD2. The CDR3 has 13 amino acids. Germline loops: CDR1 SGHVS, CDR2 FNYEAQ. J gave up 2 bases and V 5 bases, and 3 bases lay outside the gene matches. CDR3 protein: CASSPGGTYEQYF. The CDR3 DNA reads as TGTGCCAGCAGCCCCGGGGGGACCTACGAGCAGTACTTC.

This clone occurred a few times. This rearrangement joins TRBV6-5 to TRBJ2-5; D is perhaps TRBD2 (7 bases). CDR1 and CDR2 (germline): MNHEY, SVGAGI. V lost 6 bases, J lost 5 bases, and 19 bases lay in between. CDR3 size: 15 residues. The CDR3 here is CASRPARGARETQYF. The DNA for the CDR3 is TGTGCCAGCAGACCGGCTCGGGGGGCACGGGAGACCCAGTACTTC.

In this sample, this clone turned up a few times. This sequence joins TRBV29-1 and TRBJ2-7; possible D gene TRBD1, 6 bases. The V end lost 3 bases, the J end lost 5 bases, and 11 bases lay between the germline ends. Germline lookup yields CDR1 SQVTM and CDR2 ANQGSEA. The CDR3 has 12 residues. The chain's CDR3 is CSVEYPGDEQYF. The CDR3 region has the DNA TGCAGCGTTGAGTACCCAGGGGACGAGCAGTACTTC.

The CDR3 sequence: CASSPPSTDTQYF. CDR3 in DNA: TGTGCCAGCTCCCCCCCCTCCACAGATACGCAGTATTTT. The V and J genes are TRBV18 and TRBJ2-3, with D uncertain. The CDR3 loop spans 13 amino acids. From germline, CDR1 is KGHSH and CDR2 LQKENI. V lost 6 bases and J 2 bases, leaving 9 bases between the germline ends.

There are a few counts of this clone. The V call is TRBV7-2, the J call TRBJ2-5; 8 bases agree with TRBD1. V lost 4 bases, J lost 3 bases, and 7 bases stayed unmatched. Germline-derived CDR1 and CDR2 are SGHTA and FQGNSA. The CDR3 is made up of 15 amino acids. The CDR3 DNA is TGTGCCAGCAGCTCAGGACAGGGTTTGAAAGAGACCCAGTACTTC. This gives the protein CASSSGQGLKETQYF.